The next 27 T cell receptor beta chains were all read from a single sample in a study of shared clonotypes between healthy human individuals. Libraries were prepared by immunoSEQ multiplex PCR; TCRdb keeps only in-frame clonotypes and omits some of them. This sample carries about 2.3 million clones, 93% of them seen once, and the ten largest clones take around 0.4%. Sequenced material: naive CD4+ T cells from PBMCs. As to subset: CD45RA+ positively selected. The receptors here all came from a man between 18 and 35 years old in good health. Some clones in this sample may be carry-over from other donors' samples.

The table lists this clone with a few counts. Within the sample, other DNA sequences also encode this same CDR3. The chain employs TRBV7-9 and TRBJ1-3; perhaps TRBD1 as D (5 bases). Trimming shortened V by 1 base and J by 1 base, and 8 bases separated the two germline ends. The CDR3 is 15 residues long. Germline values: CDR1 SEHNR, CDR2 FQNEAQ (reference sequence). This chain's CDR3 is CASSLGQLSGNTIYF. In nucleotides, the CDR3 is TGTGCCAGCAGCTTAGGACAGCTGTCTGGAAACACCATATATTTT.

The chain links TRBV7-9 to TRBJ1-5; D is possibly TRBD1 (5 bases). Germline CDR1 SEHNR, CDR2 FQNEAQ (reference sequence). The CDR3 length is 14 residues. Trimming pared 5 bases from V and 5 bases from J, leaving 13 bases between. CDR3: CASSRLARDQPQHF. CDR3 bases: TGTGCCAGCAGCCGGTTGGCCAGGGATCAGCCCCAGCATTTT. Full variable domain (outside the CDR3, taken from reference TRBV7-9 and TRBJ1-5): DTGVSQNPRHKITKRGQNVTFRCDPISEHNRLYWYRQTLGQGPEFLTYFQNEAQLEKSRLLSDRFSAERPKGSFSTLEIQRTEQGDSAMYLCASSRLARDQPQHFGDGTRLSIL.

V is TRBV18 and J is TRBJ2-6; D unclear. The germline gives CDR1 KGHSH, CDR2 LQKENI. With 3 bases removed from V and 0 bases from J, the gap between germline ends came to 9 bases. The length of the CDR3 is 16 residues. The CDR3 DNA sequence: TGTGCCAGCTCACCCGGGCGGAGCTCTGGGGCCAACGTCCTGACTTTC. Translated: CASSPGRSSGANVLTF.

The rearrangement links TRBV20-1 to TRBJ2-5; D unresolved. The germline V gene encodes CDR1 DFQATT and CDR2 SNEGSKA (reference sequence). Trimming removed 8 bases from V and 0 bases from J, with 7 bases in between. There are 11 residues in the CDR3. CDR3 sequence: CSPIHQETQYF. CDR3 coding DNA: TGCAGTCCCATTCACCAAGAGACCCAGTACTTC.

The V call is TRBV10-3, the J call TRBJ2-5, with unresolved D. This CDR3 spans 12 amino acids. V lost 2 bases and J lost 5, with 6 bases in between. CDR1 is ENHRY and CDR2 is SYGVKD in the germline V gene. Here the CDR3 reads CAISENRETQYF. Here the CDR3 DNA reads TGTGCCATCAGTGAGAACCGGGAGACCCAGTACTTC.

CDR3 DNA: TGTGCCAGCCTTCCCCGGCTAGCGGGAAGGTACGAGCAGTACTTC. It codes for CASLPRLAGRYEQYF. The rearrangement links TRBV28 to TRBJ2-7; 9 bases agree with TRBD2. CDR3 size: 15 residues. Germline assignment: CDR1 MDHEN and CDR2 SYDVKM. Losses at the gene ends were 8 bases for V and 4 bases for J; bases not matched to a gene: 12.

The chain employs TRBV7-9 and TRBJ2-4, with D hard to call. Germline V lookup: CDR1 SEHNR, CDR2 FQNEAQ (reference sequence). The CDR3 length is 16 residues. Trimming shortened V by 1 base and J by 0 bases, and 10 bases separated the two germline ends. The CDR3: CASSLGPSGAKNIQYF. The CDR3 bases are TGTGCCAGCAGCTTAGGGCCAAGTGGAGCCAAAAACATTCAGTACTTC.

The chain links TRBV7-6 to TRBJ2-1, with 10 bases lining up with TRBD2. This CDR3 comprises 14 residues. V shed 2 bases and J 6 bases; nucleotides not matched to a gene: 1. CDR1 SGHVS and CDR2 FNYEAQ come from the germline V gene. Here the CDR3 DNA reads TGTGCCAGCAGCTTAACTAGCGGGATCAATGAGCAGTTCTTC. Residues: CASSLTSGINEQFF.

V is TRBV25-1 and J is TRBJ2-1; 9 bases line up with TRBD2. The V and J ends lost 9 bases and 6 bases, in that order; junction bases with no gene match: 12. The length of the CDR3 is 15 residues. Germline CDR1 is MGHDK and CDR2 is SYGVNS. CDR3 nucleotide sequence: TGTGCCAGTACTCTGGGGCGAGCGGGAGGCAATGAGCAGTTCTTC. Protein product: CASTLGRAGGNEQFF.

The chain employs TRBV6-5 and TRBJ2-5; 12 bases agree with TRBD2. The germline CDR1 and CDR2 sequences are MNHEY and SVGAGI. After removal of 10 bases from V and 4 bases from J, the junction contained 7 bases not matched to a gene. CDR3 length equals 14 residues. This CDR3 is CATTRGLAGETQYF. For the CDR3, the DNA is TGTGCCACCACGCGGGGACTAGCGGGAGAGACCCAGTACTTC.

This chain joins TRBV19 and TRBJ2-1, with 13 bases matching TRBD2. The V and J ends lost 7 bases and 4 bases, in that order; junction bases with no gene match: 7. CDR3 length: 16 residues. The germline gives CDR1 LNHDA, CDR2 SQIVND (reference sequence). The chain's CDR3 is CASTSGLAGTYNEQFF. Written as DNA, the CDR3 is TGTGCCAGTACCTCGGGACTAGCGGGAACGTACAATGAGCAGTTCTTC. Looking up the rest from reference TRBV19 and TRBJ2-1 gives the full variable domain: DGGITQSPKYLFRKEGQNVTLSCEQNLNHDAMYWYRQDPGQGLRLIYYSQIVNDFQKGDIAEGYSVSREKKESFPLTVTSAQKNPTAFYLCASTSGLAGTYNEQFFGPGTRLTVL.

The chain links TRBV29-1 to TRBJ2-7; 8 nucleotides line up with TRBD1. Germline loops: CDR1 SQVTM, CDR2 ANQGSEA. This CDR3 is built from 14 residues. J lost 0 bases, V lost 4 bases, and 5 bases had no gene match. The DNA for the CDR3 is TGCAGCGTTGGACAGGGGAAGAGCTCCTACGAGCAGTACTTC. Its protein is CSVGQGKSSYEQYF.

The chain uses TRBV19 and TRBJ1-5; 9 bases fit TRBD1. The CDR3 is 16 residues long. Germline loops: CDR1 LNHDA, CDR2 SQIVND (reference sequence). Trimming took 5 bases from V and 6 from J; bases not matched to a gene: 11. The CDR3 sequence is CASSSKQGALGQPQHF. The CDR3 coding sequence is TGTGCCAGTAGTTCAAAACAGGGGGCGCTGGGTCAGCCCCAGCATTTT.

The J gene is TRBJ2-2, the V gene TRBV4-2, with 9 bases identical to TRBD2. Looked up from germline, CDR1 is LGHNA and CDR2 is YNFKEQ. The J segment lost 1 base and the V segment lost 1 base, leaving 7 bases of the junction unmatched. The CDR3 consists of 18 residues. CDR3 region: CASSQAMAGGVNTGELFF. The DNA for the CDR3 is TGTGCCAGCAGCCAAGCAATGGCGGGAGGGGTGAACACCGGGGAGCTGTTTTTT.

This chain connects TRBV19 to TRBJ2-5; 11 bases agree with TRBD2. The CDR3 loop spans 16 amino acids. Looked up from germline, CDR1 is LNHDA and CDR2 is SQIVND (reference sequence). V lost 1 base, J lost 2 bases, and 3 bases stayed unmatched. The CDR3 is CASSIARLAGQETQYF. The CDR3 DNA is TGTGCCAGTAGTATAGCGAGACTAGCGGGGCAAGAGACCCAGTACTTC.

The V gene is TRBV6-5, the J gene TRBJ2-1; 14 bases map to TRBD2. Germline V gives CDR1 MNHEY, CDR2 SVGAGI. V trimming: 5 bases; J trimming: 13 bases; junction bases outside the gene matches: 10. CDR3 size: 15 residues. The CDR3 spells CASSTPGLAGDRQFF. CDR3 sequence (DNA): TGTGCCAGCAGTACCCCGGGACTAGCGGGAGATCGTCAGTTCTTC.

The chain links TRBV5-1 to TRBJ2-3; 9 positions match TRBD1. This CDR3 region has 17 residues. The trim removed 6 bases at V and 5 bases at J, leaving 16 bases unmatched. The germline V gene encodes CDR1 SGHRS and CDR2 YFSETQ. The CDR3 region is CASNSRTGAISQDTQYF. For the CDR3, the DNA is TGCGCCAGCAACTCTAGGACAGGGGCCATTTCACAAGATACGCAGTATTTT.

The V and J genes are TRBV5-1 and TRBJ1-1, with D perhaps TRBD1 (5 bases). V was cut by 0 bases and J by 3 bases, with 9 bases left in between. Germline V gene data show CDR1 as SGHRS and CDR2 as YFSETQ. The CDR3 is 14 amino acids. CDR3 sequence reads: CASSLELGDTEAFF. For the CDR3, the DNA is TGCGCCAGCAGCTTGGAGTTGGGGGACACTGAAGCTTTCTTT.

This clone appeared a single time. This chain joins TRBV27 and TRBJ1-1, with TRBD1 identical over 9 bases. The V gene's germline CDR1 is MNHEY and CDR2 SMNVEV (reference sequence). This CDR3 spans 15 amino acids. Losses at the gene ends were 7 bases for V and 0 bases for J; bases not matched to a gene: 6. CDR3 sequence (DNA): TGTGCCAGCAACGACAGGGGGTCCTTGAACACTGAAGCTTTCTTT. It specifies CASNDRGSLNTEAFF.

On this clone: Other nucleotide sequences in the sample specify the same CDR3. This chain uses TRBV30 with TRBJ2-2, with TRBD2 matching over 9 bases. Germline trimming cut 3 bases from V and 4 bases from J; bases unmatched to any gene: 0. Germline-derived CDR1 and CDR2 are GTSNPN and SVGIG (reference sequence). The CDR3 extends over 13 amino acids. The CDR3, as DNA: TGTGCCTGGAGACTAGCGGGCACCGGGGAGCTGTTTTTT. Encoded protein: CAWRLAGTGELFF.

In DNA form, the CDR3 reads TGTGCCTGGAGTTTGGCAGGCGTCCAAGAGACCCAGTACTTC. This translates into CAWSLAGVQETQYF. The chain couples TRBV30 to TRBJ2-5, with unresolved D. This CDR3 has 14 residues. From germline, CDR1 is GTSNPN and CDR2 SVGIG (reference sequence). Deletions cut 2 bases from V and 1 base from J, with 11 bases between.

In regard to this clone: The same CDR3 can be traced to other DNA sequences in this sample. The V gene is TRBV5-1, the J gene TRBJ2-3; D perhaps matches TRBD1 (6 bases). Germline V gene sequence: CDR1 SGHRS, CDR2 YFSETQ. This CDR3 has 14 amino acids. V dropped 0 bases and J dropped 3 bases, with 8 bases sitting between them. The CDR3 spells CASSLEQGTDTQYF. The CDR3 coding sequence is TGCGCCAGCAGCTTGGAGCAGGGGACAGATACGCAGTATTTT.

This chain connects TRBV5-1 to TRBJ2-5; no definite D call. This CDR3 region has 15 residues. Germline CDR1 is SGHRS and CDR2 is YFSETQ. The V end was cut by 0 bases, the J end by 2 bases, with 11 bases between. The CDR3 sequence is CASSLAAEGQETQYF. For the CDR3, the DNA is TGCGCCAGCAGCTTGGCGGCAGAAGGTCAAGAGACCCAGTACTTC.

The V and J genes are TRBV28 and TRBJ2-7; 14 nucleotides line up with TRBD2. The CDR3 has 17 residues. CDR1 is MDHEN and CDR2 is SYDVKM in the germline V gene. V trimming: 5 bases; J trimming: 0 bases; junction bases outside the gene matches: 6. Here the CDR3 reads CASSHHGLAGGSYEQYF. CDR3 DNA: TGTGCCAGCAGTCACCATGGACTAGCGGGAGGCTCCTACGAGCAGTACTTC.

Comment on this clone: Other DNA sequences in the sample encode the same CDR3. The CDR3, as DNA: TGTGCCAGCAGTTCCCCGGGCGAGCAGTACTTC. Its translation is CASSSPGEQYF. The V call is TRBV28, the J call TRBJ2-7; D gene ambiguous. The CDR3 consists of 11 residues. Germline V gene data show CDR1 as MDHEN and CDR2 as SYDVKM. Between the trimmed V and J ends, which lost 4 bases and 6 bases, there was a span of 7 bases.

This clone was observed a single time. This chain joins TRBV7-2 and TRBJ1-5; 7 bases line up with TRBD1. Trimming at V came to 1 base and at J to 2 bases, leaving 5 bases not matched to a gene. Germline CDR1 and CDR2: SGHTA and FQGNSA. The CDR3 is made up of 16 amino acids. The CDR3 DNA is TGTGCCAGCAGCTTAGTAGGGGGCTGGGGCAATCAGCCCCAGCATTTT. As protein: CASSLVGGWGNQPQHF.

The chain uses TRBV10-1 and TRBJ2-7; 7 bases align to TRBD2. Germline loops: CDR1 WNHNN, CDR2 SYGVQD (reference sequence). Trimming removed 3 bases from V and 2 bases from J; junction bases left unmatched: 13. The CDR3 totals 17 residues. CDR3 bases: TGCGCCAGCAGTGAAGGAGGGTTTAGCGGGTACACCTACGAGCAGTACTTC. It codes for CASSEGGFSGYTYEQYF.